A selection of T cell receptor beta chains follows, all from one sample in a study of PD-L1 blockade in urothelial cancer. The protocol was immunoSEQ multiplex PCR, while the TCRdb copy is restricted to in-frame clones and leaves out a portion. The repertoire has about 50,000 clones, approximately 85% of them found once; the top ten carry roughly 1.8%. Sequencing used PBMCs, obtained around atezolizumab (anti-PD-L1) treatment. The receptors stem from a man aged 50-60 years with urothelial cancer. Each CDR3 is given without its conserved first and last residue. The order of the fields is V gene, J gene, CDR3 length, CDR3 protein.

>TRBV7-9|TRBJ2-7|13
ASSSPGQGTYEQY
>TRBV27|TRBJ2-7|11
ASSLRWGREQY
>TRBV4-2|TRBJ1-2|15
ASSQEIRGTGNYGYT
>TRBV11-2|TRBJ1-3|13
ASSQRTVSGNTIY
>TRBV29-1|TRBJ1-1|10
TTEDMNTEAF
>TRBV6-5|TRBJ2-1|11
ASCPRGYNEQF
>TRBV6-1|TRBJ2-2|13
ASSVGQGNTGELF
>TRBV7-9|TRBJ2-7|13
ASSLALAGPYEQY
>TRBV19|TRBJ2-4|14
ASSKSLAGVRDIQY
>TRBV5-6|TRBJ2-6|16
ASSLVWGRGDGANVLT